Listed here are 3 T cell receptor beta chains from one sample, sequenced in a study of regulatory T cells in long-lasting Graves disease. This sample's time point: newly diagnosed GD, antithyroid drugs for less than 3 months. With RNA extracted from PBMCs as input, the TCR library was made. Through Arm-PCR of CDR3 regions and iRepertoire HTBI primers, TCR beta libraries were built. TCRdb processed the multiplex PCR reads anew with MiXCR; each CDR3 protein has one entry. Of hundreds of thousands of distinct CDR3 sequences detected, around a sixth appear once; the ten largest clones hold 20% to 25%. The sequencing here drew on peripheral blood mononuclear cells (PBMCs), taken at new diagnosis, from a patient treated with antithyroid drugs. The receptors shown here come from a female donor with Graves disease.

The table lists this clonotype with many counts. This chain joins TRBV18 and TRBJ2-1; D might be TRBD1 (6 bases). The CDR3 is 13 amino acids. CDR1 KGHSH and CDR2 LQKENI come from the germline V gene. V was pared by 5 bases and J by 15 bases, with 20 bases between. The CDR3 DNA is TGTGCCAGCTCATATCGACGGACAGACCCGGGGTTCTTC. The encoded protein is CASSYRRTDPGFF.

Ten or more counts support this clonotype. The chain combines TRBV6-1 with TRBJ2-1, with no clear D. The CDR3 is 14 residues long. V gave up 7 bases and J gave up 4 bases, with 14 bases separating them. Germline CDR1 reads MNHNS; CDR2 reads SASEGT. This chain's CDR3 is CASTSPWAYNEQFF. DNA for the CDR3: TGTGCCAGCACTTCCCCGTGGGCTTACAATGAGCAGTTCTTC.

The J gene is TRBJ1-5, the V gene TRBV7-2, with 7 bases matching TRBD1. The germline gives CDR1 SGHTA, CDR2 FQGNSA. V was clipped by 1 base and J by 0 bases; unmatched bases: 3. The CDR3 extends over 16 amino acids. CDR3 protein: CASSLVPGGSNQPQHF. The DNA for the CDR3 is TGTGCCAGCAGCTTAGTTCCAGGGGGTAGCAATCAGCCCCAGCATTTT.